Listed below are T cell receptor beta chains from one sample, sequenced in a study of blood T cell repertoires in COVID-19. Libraries were prepared by immunoSEQ multiplex PCR; TCRdb keeps only in-frame clonotypes and omits some of them. The data show about 90,000 clones, approximately 86% seen once. The sample consisted of peripheral blood. These receptors came from a woman between 70 and 85 years old with active or convalescent COVID-19. CDR3s include the opening cysteine and the closing phenylalanine or tryptophan. Fields, in order: V gene, J gene, D gene, clone size, CDR3 DNA, CDR3 protein. The D gene is left open where the match is weak. For some rows the clone size is stated as once, few or many, or as a class when expanded; others skip it.

V: TRBV20-1
J: TRBJ2-1
D: NA
size: NA
DNA: TGCAGTGCTAGTGACAGCGGCAATGAGCAGTTCTTC
CDR3: CSASDSGNEQFF

V: TRBV24-1
J: TRBJ2-1
D: TRBD2
size: NA
DNA: TGTGCCACCAGTGACGGACTAGCGGGGGATTACTACAATGAGCAGTTCTTC
CDR3: CATSDGLAGDYYNEQFF

V: TRBV3-1/TRBV3-2
J: TRBJ2-3
D: TRBD2
size: NA
DNA: TGTGCCACTGGGGGGGGAGGTAGCACAGATACGCAGTATTTT
CDR3: CATGGGGSTDTQYF

V: TRBV6-4
J: TRBJ1-5
D: NA
size: NA
DNA: TGTGCCAGCACGGAGCCAGACAGCCTGAATCAGCCCCAGCATTTT
CDR3: CASTEPDSLNQPQHF

V: TRBV3-1/TRBV3-2
J: TRBJ2-5
D: TRBD2
size: NA
DNA: TGTGCCAGCAGCCAAGATCTAGCGGGGGCGCTTGCCCTTGTGACCCAGTACTTC
CDR3: CASSQDLAGALALVTQYF

V: TRBV7-9
J: TRBJ2-6
D: NA
size: NA
DNA: TGTGCCAGCAGCTTAAAGGCCCAGACAGCCGGGGCCAACGTCCTGACTTTC
CDR3: CASSLKAQTAGANVLTF

V: TRBV25-1
J: TRBJ2-5
D: TRBD1
size: NA
DNA: TGTGCCAGCAGTGACTCGGGACAGGGTATACGCAAGCAGACCCAGTACTTC
CDR3: CASSDSGQGIRKQTQYF

V: TRBV4-2
J: TRBJ1-5
D: NA
size: NA
DNA: TGTGCCAGCAGCCAAGATTTCGGCAATCAGCCCCAGCATTTT
CDR3: CASSQDFGNQPQHF

V: TRBV20-1
J: TRBJ1-2
D: NA
size: NA
DNA: TGCAGTGCTACTGACAGTTCCTATGGCTACACCTTC
CDR3: CSATDSSYGYTF

V: TRBV18
J: TRBJ1-1
D: TRBD1
size: few
DNA: TGTGCCAGCTCACCTGACAGGGGCGGCACTGAAGCTTTCTTT
CDR3: CASSPDRGGTEAFF

V: TRBV6-5
J: TRBJ2-5
D: NA
size: NA
DNA: TGTGCCAGCAGTTACTCTGCAGGTCAAGAGACCCAGTACTTC
CDR3: CASSYSAGQETQYF

V: TRBV20-1
J: TRBJ2-7
D: NA
size: NA
DNA: TGCAGTGCTAGTAGGGGGAACCCCTCCTACGAGCAGTACTTC
CDR3: CSASRGNPSYEQYF

V: TRBV9
J: TRBJ2-5
D: NA
size: few
DNA: TGTGCCAGCAGCCAGGGGTTGAGGGAGACCCAGTACTTC
CDR3: CASSQGLRETQYF

V: TRBV5-1
J: TRBJ2-7
D: TRBD1
size: NA
DNA: TGCGCCAGCAGCTCTCAACAGGGGGCCGAGCAGTACTTC
CDR3: CASSSQQGAEQYF

V: TRBV6-1
J: TRBJ2-7
D: TRBD2
size: NA
DNA: TGTGCCAGCAGTCAAGCGGGGGCCTACTCCTACGAGCAGTACTTC
CDR3: CASSQAGAYSYEQYF

V: TRBV29-1
J: TRBJ2-6
D: NA
size: NA
DNA: TGCAGCGCACTCACTAGGATCTCTGGGGCCAACGTCCTGACTTTC
CDR3: CSALTRISGANVLTF

V: TRBV5-1
J: TRBJ2-2
D: NA
size: NA
DNA: TGCGCCAGCAGTAGTTTGAGGGGGACCGCGAACACCGGGGAGCTGTTTTTT
CDR3: CASSSLRGTANTGELFF

V: TRBV5-8
J: TRBJ1-6
D: TRBD1
size: NA
DNA: TGTGCCAGCATCCGAGGACAGGGGGCTGACTCCTATAATTCACCCCTCCACTTT
CDR3: CASIRGQGADSYNSPLHF

V: TRBV29-1
J: TRBJ2-7
D: TRBD1
size: few
DNA: TGCAGCGTCGCGGGACAGGGGTTCTACGAGCAGTACTTC
CDR3: CSVAGQGFYEQYF

V: TRBV4-1
J: TRBJ2-1
D: TRBD2
size: NA
DNA: TGCGCCAGCAGCCAAACCCGACTAGCCTATGAGCAGTTCTTC
CDR3: CASSQTRLAYEQFF

V: TRBV5-1
J: TRBJ2-5
D: TRBD1
size: NA
DNA: TGCGCCAGCAGCTTGGGGGACAGAGAAAAAGAGACCCAGTACTTC
CDR3: CASSLGDREKETQYF

V: TRBV5-6
J: TRBJ2-4
D: TRBD2
size: NA
DNA: TGTGCCAGCAGCCCGGGAGGGTTGTGGCAGGGGAAAAACATTCAGTACTTC
CDR3: CASSPGGLWQGKNIQYF

V: TRBV7-9
J: TRBJ1-1
D: NA
size: NA
DNA: TGTGCCAGCAGCTTATTCCAGGGAGGTACTGAAGCTTTCTTT
CDR3: CASSLFQGGTEAFF

V: TRBV18
J: TRBJ2-5
D: NA
size: NA
DNA: TGTGCCAGCTCACCACGGGGCCAAGCTGAGGAGACCCAGTACTTC
CDR3: CASSPRGQAEETQYF

V: TRBV13
J: TRBJ2-4
D: NA
size: NA
DNA: TGTGCCAGCAGCTCCACAAGGGGGGGGGCCCGACTAGCCAAAAACATTCAGTACTTC
CDR3: CASSSTRGGARLAKNIQYF

V: TRBV25-1
J: TRBJ2-3
D: TRBD1
size: NA
DNA: TGTGCCAGCAGCTCACCCCGGGACAGATCGTACTTCACAGATACGCAGTATTTT
CDR3: CASSSPRDRSYFTDTQYF

V: TRBV5-1
J: TRBJ1-1
D: NA
size: once
DNA: TGCGCCAGCAGCTTGGGGAGGGACACTGAAGCTTTCTTT
CDR3: CASSLGRDTEAFF

V: TRBV4-2
J: TRBJ2-3
D: TRBD2
size: NA
DNA: TGTGCCAGCAGCCAAGATAGGACTAGCGGTTCAGATACGCAGTATTTT
CDR3: CASSQDRTSGSDTQYF

V: TRBV20-1
J: TRBJ1-1
D: NA
size: NA
DNA: TGCAGTGCTAGTCACCCCCAGGGGTCCATGAACACTGAAGCTTTCTTT
CDR3: CSASHPQGSMNTEAFF

V: TRBV7-2
J: TRBJ2-7
D: NA
size: NA
DNA: TGTGCCAGCAGCTTAGACCCACGGGGGAGGTACGAGCAGTACTTC
CDR3: CASSLDPRGRYEQYF

V: TRBV2
J: TRBJ2-4
D: NA
size: NA
DNA: TGTGCCAGCACGGGGGAAGGAAACATTCAGTACTTC
CDR3: CASTGEGNIQYF

V: TRBV5-5
J: TRBJ1-1
D: NA
size: NA
DNA: TGTGCCAGCAGCTTGGTGGGGGCGTCCCTGAACACTGAAGCTTTCTTT
CDR3: CASSLVGASLNTEAFF